A single sample gave rise to the 27 T cell receptor beta chains below, sequenced in a study of blood T cells in healthy people across ages. Sample-barcoded 5' priming and a J-beta primer mix drove a second PCR of roughly 6 to 12 cycles. Via MiXCR, TCRdb re-called the 5' RACE reads, giving one row per CDR3 protein. The sample has roughly 680,000 distinct CDR3 sequences, around 52% seen once; the top ten hold roughly 12%. Sequenced material: blood. The receptors here all came from a woman of 80 years or more in good health.

This clonotype was counted only a few times. The chain links TRBV29-1 to TRBJ2-1; either TRBD1 or TRBD2 may supply D (5 bases each). The DNA matches TRBJ2-7 better at its end, which makes the J call doubtful. This CDR3 is 16 amino acids long. The germline gives CDR1 SQVTM, CDR2 ANQGSEA. The CDR3 nucleotides read TGCAGCGTTGATACAGGACTGTCTAGCTCCTACAATGAGCAGTACTTC. It codes for CSVDTGLSSSYNEQYF.

In the case of this clonotype: A read error is possible here, since a much larger clone lies one base away. The V gene is TRBV28, the J gene TRBJ2-5, with D perhaps TRBD1 (6 bases). The V gene's germline CDR1 is MDHEN and CDR2 SYDVKM. V was shortened by 6 bases and J by 2 bases, with 16 bases between the two germline ends. The CDR3 covers 15 residues. In nucleotides, the CDR3 is TGTGCCAGCAGAGGCGCCGTGACAGGACAAGAGACCCAGTACTTC. This encodes CASRGAVTGQETQYF.

In its sample, this clonotype was seen a few times. The chain joins TRBV7-3 to TRBJ1-1; 7 positions match TRBD1. J gave up 7 bases and V 5 bases, and 7 bases lay outside the gene matches. This CDR3 is built from 13 residues. CDR1 and CDR2 from the germline V gene are SGHTA and FQGTGA. The CDR3, as DNA: TGTGCCAGCAGCATCAAGGGGGACAGTGAAGCTTTCTTT. Translation gives CASSIKGDSEAFF.

This clonotype was seen a handful of times. The V and J genes are TRBV28 and TRBJ2-1, with 9 bases aligning to TRBD2. The CDR3 is 16 amino acids. Looked up from germline, CDR1 is MDHEN and CDR2 is SYDVKM. J gave up 4 bases and V 6 bases, and 10 bases lay outside the gene matches. CDR3 amino acids: CASSLNSGRVYNEQFF. CDR3 coding DNA: TGTGCCAGCAGCTTAAATAGCGGGAGAGTGTACAATGAGCAGTTCTTC.

In regard to this clonotype: A read error may explain this, as a much larger clone is one base away. The chain links TRBV27 to TRBJ2-6, with D tentatively TRBD1 (5 bases). Germline assignment: CDR1 MNHEY and CDR2 SMNVEV (reference sequence). The CDR3 spans 17 residues. V was clipped by 7 bases and J by 0 bases, with 16 bases between them. The CDR3 DNA follows: TGTGCCAGCAAGGGGCCCAGGTCCTTCTCTGGGGCCAACGTCCTGACTTTC. It specifies CASKGPRSFSGANVLTF.

This clonotype has ten or more counts. The gene calls are TRBV29-1 and TRBJ1-5, with D perhaps TRBD1 (5 bases). The V and J ends lost 8 bases and 6 bases respectively, with 17 bases between them. The CDR3 extends over 13 amino acids. CDR1 and CDR2 from the germline V gene are SQVTM and ANQGSEA. CDR3 nucleotide sequence: TGCAGCCCCTTTCTCCAGGGCGGTCAGCCCCAGCATTTT. Its protein product is CSPFLQGGQPQHF.

This clonotype was detected a few times. V and J are TRBV5-1 and TRBJ1-3, with D unclear. CDR1 and CDR2 from the germline V gene are SGHRS and YFSETQ. This CDR3 comprises 15 residues. The V end lost 4 bases, the J end lost 8 bases, and 19 bases lay between the germline ends. CDR3: CASSPLGDFGDTIYF. The CDR3 nucleotides read TGCGCCAGCAGCCCGTTGGGCGACTTCGGGGACACCATATATTTT.

This clonotype has more than one count but fewer than ten. V gene TRBV28 combines with J gene TRBJ2-3; D may match TRBD1 or TRBD2 (5 bases each). There are 16 residues in the CDR3. The germline gives CDR1 MDHEN, CDR2 SYDVKM. V was clipped by 4 bases and J by 6 bases, with 20 bases between them. CDR3 nucleotide sequence: TGTGCCAGCAGTTCGGATGGAGGACGGTGGGGCGATACGCAGTATTTT. As protein: CASSSDGGRWGDTQYF.

This clonotype was detected a few times. CDR3 DNA sequence: TGCGCCAGCAGTTTCAGTCGGGGGAACACTGAAGCTTTCTTT. It encodes CASSFSRGNTEAFF. The V and J genes are TRBV5-1 and TRBJ1-1; D gene ambiguous. This CDR3 spans 14 amino acids. From germline, CDR1 is SGHRS and CDR2 YFSETQ. With 5 bases removed from V and 1 base from J, the gap between germline ends came to 12 bases.

The chain combines TRBV12-3 or TRBV12-4 with TRBJ1-1, with 9 bases lining up with TRBD1. The CDR3 consists of 12 residues. V was clipped by 7 bases and J by 11 bases; unmatched bases: 8. In DNA, the CDR3 is TGTGCCAGCACCCCCGGGACAGGGTGGGCTTTCTTT. It encodes CASTPGTGWAFF.

Of note for this clonotype: Since a much larger clone is just one base distant, this may be a read error. The chain uses TRBV7-2 and TRBJ2-1; D is uncertain. Germline assignment: CDR1 SGHTA and CDR2 FQGNSA. The CDR3 sequence is 14 residues long. The DNA of the CDR3 is TGTGCCAGCAGCGTAGCCAAGGCAACCCAGGAGCAGTTCTTC. Translated: CASSVAKATQEQFF.

This chain joins TRBV12-5 and TRBJ2-1; D might be TRBD2 (5 bases). Germline V gene sequence: CDR1 LGHNT, CDR2 FRNRAP. V lost 3 bases and J lost 10, with 10 bases in between. CDR3 length: 12 residues. CDR3 protein: CASGFHRGEQFF. DNA for the CDR3: TGTGCTAGTGGTTTCCACCGAGGGGAGCAGTTCTTC.

The rearrangement uses TRBV12-3 or TRBV12-4 and TRBJ2-1; 7 bases map to TRBD2. The J call may be in error: the DNA end matches TRBJ2-7 better. The CDR3 covers 15 residues. The CDR3 loop is CASSFVGTTYNEQYF. The DNA of the CDR3 is TGTGCCAGCAGTTTCGTCGGGACTACCTACAATGAGCAGTACTTC.

Written as DNA, the CDR3 is TGTGCCAGCAGTGGTTACAGGAGTTCGTATGGCTACACCTTC. Translating it yields CASSGYRSSYGYTF. This chain joins TRBV2 and TRBJ1-2; TRBD1 might be the D (5 bases). Between the trimmed V and J ends, which lost 4 bases and 5 bases, there was a span of 14 bases. Germline V gives CDR1 SNHLY, CDR2 FYNNEI. The CDR3 length is 14 residues.

Ten or more counts support this clonotype. CDR3 in amino acids: CSAGLPYSDTQYF. CDR3 sequence (DNA): TGCAGTGCTGGCCTCCCGTATTCAGATACGCAGTATTTT. This chain links TRBV20-1 with TRBJ2-3; D is uncertain. Germline V gene data show CDR1 as DFQATT and CDR2 as SNEGSKA (reference sequence). V lost 5 bases and J lost 4, with 13 bases in between. The CDR3 totals 13 residues.

This clonotype was seen ten or more times. The rearrangement joins TRBV20-1 to TRBJ2-7; TRBD1 matches at 7 bases. Germline V CDR1 and CDR2: DFQATT, SNEGSKA (reference sequence). The CDR3 runs to 14 residues. Losses at the gene ends were 0 bases for V and 3 bases for J; bases not matched to a gene: 5. CDR3 amino acids: CSARDPTGRYEQYF. CDR3 bases: TGCAGTGCTAGAGATCCGACAGGGCGCTACGAGCAGTACTTC.

This clonotype was seen a handful of times. The chain couples TRBV4-1 to TRBJ2-3; D is possibly TRBD1 (5 bases). Trimming removed 7 bases at V and 1 base at J, with 12 bases between. Germline CDR1 is MGHRA and CDR2 is YSYEKL. This CDR3 has 14 amino acids. The CDR3 reads CASNQGWGTDTQYF. In DNA, the CDR3 is TGCGCCAGCAATCAGGGTTGGGGCACAGATACGCAGTATTTT.

V usage is TRBV7-2 and J usage is TRBJ2-1, with TRBD1 matching 7 bases. The CDR3 covers 15 residues. The V and J ends lost 5 bases and 9 bases, in that order; junction bases with no gene match: 13. Germline-derived CDR1 and CDR2 are SGHTA and FQGNSA. DNA for the CDR3: TGTGCCAGCAGCCGAGGACAGGATGGAATCGGTGAGCAGTTCTTC. Residues: CASSRGQDGIGEQFF.

CDR3 in DNA: TGTGCCAGCAGTTCCCCGACGGGGAGCACAGATACGCAGTATTTT. Translation: CASSSPTGSTDTQYF. V usage is TRBV28 and J usage is TRBJ2-3, with D tentatively TRBD2 (5 bases). Germline loops: CDR1 MDHEN, CDR2 SYDVKM. V shed 4 bases and J shed 0 bases, with 11 bases lying between them. This CDR3 is 15 amino acids long.

This rearrangement joins TRBV4-1 to TRBJ2-4; D remains unclear. The DNA end favors TRBJ2-7, so the J call may be wrong. CDR1 is MGHRA, CDR2 YSYEKL, per germline. CDR3 length: 13 amino acids. Here the CDR3 DNA reads TGCGCCAGCAGCCAAGATCCACAGTACGAGCAGTACTTC. Amino acid sequence: CASSQDPQYEQYF.

Concerning this clonotype itself: Compared with germline, one end of the junction differs, possibly owing to a read error. This CDR3 is CAGSLYNEQFF. DNA of the CDR3: TGTGCCGGCTCACTTTACAATGAGCAGTTCTTC. The chain uses TRBV18 and TRBJ2-1, with D unclear. The CDR3 sequence is 11 residues long. The germline V gene has CDR1 KGHSH and CDR2 LQKENI. Full variable domain (missing parts from reference TRBV18 and TRBJ2-1): NAGVMQNPRHLVRRRGQEARLRCSPMKGHSHVYWYRQLPEEGLKFMVYLQKENIIDESGMPKERFSAEFPKEGPSILRIQQVVRGDSAAYFCAGSLYNEQFFGPGTRLTVL.

The chain links TRBV7-8 to TRBJ2-5, with no clear D. The J call is doubtful: the DNA matches TRBJ2-7 better. Germline-derived CDR1 and CDR2 are SGHVS and FQNEAQ. The CDR3 consists of 15 residues. In DNA form, the CDR3 reads TGTGCCAGCAGCCTTGGACGGTTATCGTCCTACGAGCAGTACTTC. Its translation is CASSLGRLSSYEQYF.

This clonotype was picked up many times. The V gene is TRBV3-1, the J gene TRBJ1-6; TRBD1 is a possible D gene (6 bases). V was pared by 7 bases and J by 7 bases, with 14 bases between. The CDR3 covers 14 residues. The germline V gene has CDR1 LGHDT and CDR2 YNNKEL (reference sequence). This CDR3 is CASTATGSNSPLHF. As DNA, the CDR3 is TGTGCCAGCACCGCCACAGGGAGCAATTCACCCCTCCACTTT.

This clonotype appeared a few times. This rearrangement joins TRBV29-1 to TRBJ2-7, with D unclear. V was clipped by 6 bases and J by 0 bases, with 15 bases between them. Germline CDR1 is SQVTM and CDR2 is ANQGSEA. This CDR3 is built from 14 residues. CDR3 loop: CSVRPDRSSYEQYF. The CDR3 DNA reads TGCAGCGTCCGACCGGATCGTAGCTCCTACGAGCAGTACTTC.

This clonotype has more than one count but fewer than ten. This may stem from a read error, because a much larger clone lies one nucleotide away. This chain connects TRBV4-1 to TRBJ2-7; no clear D. Per the germline V gene, CDR1 is MGHRA and CDR2 is YSYEKL. The CDR3 is 13 amino acids. The V end was cut by 3 bases, the J end by 2 bases, with 8 bases between. CDR3 nucleotides: TGCGCCAGCAGCCATGAACTCACCTACGAGCAGTACTTC. Translating it yields CASSHELTYEQYF.

The chain recombines TRBV5-1 with TRBJ2-1; tentatively, D is TRBD1 or TRBD2 (6 bases each). From germline, CDR1 is SGHRS and CDR2 YFSETQ. V was pared by 4 bases and J by 8 bases, with 19 bases between. This CDR3 has 15 residues. CDR3 in amino acids: CASSGGTSSRDEQFF. DNA of the CDR3: TGCGCCAGCAGCGGCGGGACATCCTCCCGCGATGAGCAGTTCTTC.

In its sample, this clonotype was seen a few times. The chain is built from TRBV4-2 and TRBJ2-7; D is undetermined. Per germline, CDR1 LGHNA and CDR2 YNFKEQ. Trimming pared 0 bases from V and 0 bases from J, leaving 9 bases between. CDR3 size: 15 residues. CDR3 protein: CASSQEDGTSYEQYF. Written as DNA, the CDR3 is TGTGCCAGCAGCCAAGAGGATGGTACCTCCTACGAGCAGTACTTC.